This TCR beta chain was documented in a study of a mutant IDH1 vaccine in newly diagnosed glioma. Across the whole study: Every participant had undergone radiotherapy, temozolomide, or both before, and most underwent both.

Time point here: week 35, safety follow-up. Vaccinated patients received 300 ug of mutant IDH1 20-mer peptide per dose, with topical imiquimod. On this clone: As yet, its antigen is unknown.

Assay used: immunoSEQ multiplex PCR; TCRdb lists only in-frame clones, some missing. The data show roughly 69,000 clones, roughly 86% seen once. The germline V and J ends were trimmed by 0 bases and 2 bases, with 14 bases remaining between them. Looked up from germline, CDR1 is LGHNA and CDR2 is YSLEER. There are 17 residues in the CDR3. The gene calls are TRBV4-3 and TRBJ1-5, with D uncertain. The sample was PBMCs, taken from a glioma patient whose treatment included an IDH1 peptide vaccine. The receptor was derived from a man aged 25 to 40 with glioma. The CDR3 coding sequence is TGCGCCAGCAGCCAAGAACCATGGGGTTACGGCAATCAGCCCCAGCATTTT. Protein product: CASSQEPWGYGNQPQHF.